This entry lists 12 T cell receptor beta chains sequenced from one sample in a study of T-cell reconstitution after alpha-beta-depleted transplantation in children. Molecular barcoding with unique molecular identifiers was used for the TCRbeta library. TCRdb redid the calling of the PCR reads with MiXCR, one entry per CDR3 protein. The table shows some 600,000 distinct CDR3 sequences, with roughly 13% occurring only once. Sequencing used PBMCs, mostly from graft donor cells, obtained 360 days after TCRalphabeta/CD19-depleted stem cell transplant. These receptors were collected from a male patient younger than 18 who had a stem cell transplant for acute myeloid leukemia, so the T cells may come from the graft donor.

The sample holds a few counts of this clonotype. The chain is built from TRBV28 and TRBJ2-3; D possibly uses TRBD1 or TRBD2 (6 bases each). Germline CDR1 reads MDHEN; CDR2 reads SYDVKM. Trimming removed 5 bases at V and 0 bases at J, with 21 bases between. This CDR3 is built from 18 residues. The CDR3 region is CASSLYGGSPPSTDTQYF. The CDR3 DNA follows: TGTGCCAGCAGTCTATACGGGGGCTCCCCTCCTAGCACAGATACGCAGTATTTT.

This clonotype came up many times. The chain combines TRBV12-3 or TRBV12-4 with TRBJ2-1; 7 nucleotides line up with TRBD1. The CDR3 is 15 residues long. Trimming at V came to 7 bases and at J to 3 bases, leaving 9 bases not matched to a gene. DNA of the CDR3: TGTGCCAGCACCACCGGAGCAGGGGGCTACAATGAGCAGTTCTTC. It translates to CASTTGAGGYNEQFF.

This clonotype was seen a handful of times. The chain links TRBV6-5 to TRBJ2-7, with D possibly being TRBD2 (5 bases). Trimming cost V 2 bases and J 6 bases, with 11 bases left between them. The CDR3 has 13 amino acids. Germline lookup yields CDR1 MNHEY and CDR2 SVGAGI. CDR3 region: CASSYREEFEQYF. CDR3 nucleotides: TGTGCCAGCAGTTACCGGGAAGAGTTCGAGCAGTACTTC.

The J gene is TRBJ2-1, the V gene TRBV7-2; TRBD2 matches at 7 bases. Germline V gene data show CDR1 as SGHTA and CDR2 as FQGNSA. This CDR3 spans 13 amino acids. V gave up 2 bases and J gave up 10 bases; unmatched junction bases: 5. This CDR3 is CASSLRRELEQFF. The CDR3 DNA is TGTGCCAGCAGCTTAAGGCGGGAGCTAGAGCAGTTCTTC.

This clonotype was seen a handful of times. The J gene is TRBJ2-1, the V gene TRBV18, with 9 bases identical to TRBD2. Looked up from germline, CDR1 is KGHSH and CDR2 is LQKENI. There are 14 residues in the CDR3. V shed 3 bases, J shed 6 bases, and the junction held 3 bases outside the gene matches. CDR3: CASSPGGRANEQFF. CDR3 DNA: TGTGCCAGCTCACCGGGCGGGAGGGCCAATGAGCAGTTCTTC. The variable domain in full, completed from reference TRBV18 and TRBJ2-1, reads NAGVMQNPRHLVRRRGQEARLRCSPMKGHSHVYWYRQLPEEGLKFMVYLQKENIIDESGMPKERFSAEFPKEGPSILRIQQVVRGDSAAYFCASSPGGRANEQFFGPGTRLTVL.

Here the CDR3 reads CSVLISDTQYF. CDR3 bases: TGCAGCGTTTTAATAAGTGATACGCAGTATTTT. The V gene is TRBV29-1, the J gene TRBJ2-3; D gene ambiguous. This CDR3 has 11 amino acids. Trimming stripped 5 bases from V and 6 bases from J, with 9 bases between. Germline V gives CDR1 SQVTM, CDR2 ANQGSEA.

This clonotype showed up many times. The rearrangement links TRBV29-1 to TRBJ2-7; D is unclear. Trimming shortened V by 7 bases and J by 3 bases, and 10 bases separated the two germline ends. The germline V gene has CDR1 SQVTM and CDR2 ANQGSEA. The CDR3 has 11 residues. The CDR3 region has the DNA TGCAGCGCCCAAGATAACTACGAGCAGTACTTC. Encoded protein: CSAQDNYEQYF.

This clonotype showed up many times. The chain joins TRBV28 to TRBJ1-1; D is unclear. The CDR3 length is 14 residues. The V end lost 8 bases, the J end lost 0 bases, and 13 bases lay between the germline ends. From germline, CDR1 is MDHEN and CDR2 SYDVKM. The CDR3: CASLPTLVNTEAFF. The DNA for the CDR3 is TGTGCCAGCTTGCCCACCTTGGTGAACACTGAAGCTTTCTTT.

This clonotype was picked up many times. The rearrangement joins TRBV20-1 to TRBJ2-1; TRBD2 matches 7 bases. Trimming took 3 bases from V and 3 from J; bases not matched to a gene: 5. The length of the CDR3 is 14 residues. Germline CDR1 reads DFQATT; CDR2 reads SNEGSKA (reference sequence). CDR3 nucleotides: TGCAGTGCTAGCGGGAGGAACCTCTACAATGAGCAGTTCTTC. Its translation is CSASGRNLYNEQFF.

The chain employs TRBV11-1 and TRBJ2-7; 7 positions match TRBD1. CDR1 is SGHAT and CDR2 is FQDESV in the germline V gene (reference sequence). After removal of 3 bases from V and 3 bases from J, the junction contained 5 bases not matched to a gene. The CDR3 is 14 amino acids. Written as DNA, the CDR3 is TGTGCCAGCAGCTTCCTCCGGGACAGCTACGAGCAGTACTTC. The encoded protein is CASSFLRDSYEQYF. Complete variable domain (other parts from reference TRBV11-1 and TRBJ2-7): EAEVAQSPRYKITEKSQAVAFWCDPISGHATLYWYRQILGQGPELLVQFQDESVVDDSQLPKDRFSAERLKGVDSTLKIQPAELGDSAMYLCASSFLRDSYEQYFGPGTRLTVT.

V usage is TRBV3-1 and J usage is TRBJ2-6, with 8 bases that match TRBD1. Losses at the gene ends were 2 bases for V and 4 bases for J; bases not matched to a gene: 7. Germline V gene lookup returns CDR1 LGHDT and CDR2 YNNKEL (reference sequence). The CDR3 is 17 residues long. As DNA, the CDR3 is TGTGCCAGCAGCCAAACCGGACAGGGAGTCGGGGCCAACGTCCTGACTTTC. As protein: CASSQTGQGVGANVLTF.

This chain joins TRBV6-1 and TRBJ1-6; no clear D. Deletions cut 6 bases from V and 1 base from J, with 10 bases between. The CDR3 loop spans 15 amino acids. Germline CDR1 reads MNHNS; CDR2 reads SASEGT. The CDR3 DNA sequence: TGTGCCAGCAGCCTGACTAGGTCCTATAATTCACCCCTCCACTTT. Translated, it gives CASSLTRSYNSPLHF.